This section outlines one T cell receptor beta chain sequence together with its context. Its target is not known. Treatment indicated: approximately 9-day PBMC culture with coronavirus spike peptide pools or control peptides (ViraFEST assay). ViraFEST enlarged antigen-specific T cell populations with peptide pools and afterwards sequenced TCRs. Germline V CDR1 and CDR2: SGHTA, FQGNSA. The ends were cut back, 5 bases at V and 6 bases at J, with 17 bases in the middle. The CDR3 sequence is 14 residues long. This entry is derived from a study of vaccination and CD4 T cells after COVID-19. Study context: Four females and six males made up the convalescents, with two Hispanic. The authors exposed cells to overlapping spike peptides derived from SARS-CoV-2, HCoV-NL63, HCoV-OC43 and HCoV-229E.

CD4+ T cells that had been cultured provided DNA sequenced with the Oncomine TCR Beta short-read assay. TCRdb re-called the PCR reads through MiXCR, storing one row per CDR3 protein. This repertoire shows approximately 7,000 distinct CDR3 sequences, 73% found once; its top ten account for approximately 15%. This clonotype was sampled from a human donor who had recovered from COVID-19. The gene calls are TRBV7-2 and TRBJ2-7; TRBD2 might be the D (6 bases). Sequencing was performed on CD4+ T cells from blood, cultured in vitro. In DNA form, the CDR3 reads TGTGCCAGCAGCCCCGCGGCGGGATCGAGCGAGCAGTACTTC. Translating it yields CASSPAAGSSEQYF.